The 14 T cell receptor beta chains below come from one sample, sequenced in a study of T-cell memory formation after mild COVID-19. TCRdb analysed the 5' RACE reads with MiXCR anew, one entry per CDR3 protein. The sample includes under 150,000 distinct CDR3 sequences, about a fifth of them seen just once. The sample consisted of PBMCs or a T cell subset sorted from them (not recorded which). These receptors originate from a man younger than 35 who had mild COVID-19 (a few samples of this study predate the infection). Cell type and time point are not known.

The chain combines TRBV10-3 with TRBJ2-5; D is perhaps TRBD2 (6 bases). From germline, CDR1 is ENHRY and CDR2 SYGVKD. CDR3 length: 13 residues. V dropped 8 bases and J dropped 5 bases, with 15 bases sitting between them. The CDR3 nucleotides read TGTGCCATCGGGGGGAGCCTTGACGAGACCCAGTACTTC. It translates to CAIGGSLDETQYF.

The chain joins TRBV7-9 to TRBJ1-5, with D uncertain. From germline, CDR1 is SEHNR and CDR2 FQNEAQ (reference sequence). V shed 1 base and J shed 5 bases, with 6 bases lying between them. This CDR3 has 13 amino acids. Here the CDR3 DNA reads TGTGCCAGCAGCTTAGGCGTGGATCAGCCCCAGCATTTT. It specifies CASSLGVDQPQHF.

This clonotype turned up a few times. V usage is TRBV9 and J usage is TRBJ2-7; the D gene is possibly TRBD2 (5 bases). The CDR3 spans 16 residues. Deletions cut 4 bases from V and 3 bases from J, with 20 bases between. Germline V gene data show CDR1 as SGDLS and CDR2 as YYNGEE. In DNA form, the CDR3 reads TGTGCCAGCAGCTCCCGTGCCGGGGAGAGTGACTACGAGCAGTACTTC. Its protein is CASSSRAGESDYEQYF.

This clonotype came up a few times. The genes are TRBV13 and TRBJ2-3; no reliable D call. V was cut by 7 bases and J by 5 bases, with 10 bases left in between. Germline V gene data show CDR1 as PRHDT and CDR2 as FYEKMQ (reference sequence). The CDR3 extends over 12 amino acids. The chain's CDR3 is CASTISRDTQYF. DNA of the CDR3: TGTGCCAGCACAATTTCCCGAGATACGCAGTATTTT. Full variable domain (rest looked up from reference TRBV13 and TRBJ2-3): AAGVIQSPRHLIKEKRETATLKCYPIPRHDTVYWYQQGPGQDPQFLISFYEKMQSDKGSIPDRFSAQQFSDYHSELNMSSLELGDSALYFCASTISRDTQYFGPGTRLTVL.

This clonotype was counted only a few times. The chain is built from TRBV7-9 and TRBJ2-7; D tentatively reads TRBD1 or TRBD2 (6 bases each). CDR1 is SEHNR, CDR2 FQNEAQ, per germline (reference sequence). The CDR3 is made up of 14 amino acids. V shed 2 bases and J shed 2 bases, with 10 bases lying between them. This CDR3 is CASSLSGAAYEQYV. DNA for the CDR3: TGTGCCAGCAGCTTATCGGGGGCGGCCTACGAGCAGTACGTC.

The V gene is TRBV30, the J gene TRBJ2-1, with D possibly being TRBD1 or TRBD2 (5 bases each). V was trimmed by 5 bases and J by 8 bases, leaving 19 bases between them. The CDR3 length is 14 residues. Germline CDR1 is GTSNPN and CDR2 is SVGIG (reference sequence). CDR3 residues: CAWVRVGDRDEQFF. CDR3 coding DNA: TGTGCCTGGGTACGTGTGGGGGACCGGGATGAGCAGTTCTTC.

This rearrangement joins TRBV24-1 to TRBJ2-1; D possibly uses TRBD1 or TRBD2 (5 bases each). V gave up 9 bases and J gave up 0 bases, with 17 bases separating them. The CDR3 sequence is 16 residues long. CDR1 is KGHDR, CDR2 SFDVKD, per germline. CDR3 nucleotide sequence: TGTGCCACCGACCCGTGGGGGTCCAGCTCCTACAATGAGCAGTTCTTC. Its translation: CATDPWGSSSYNEQFF.

This clonotype is a singleton in its sample. The chain uses TRBV18 and TRBJ1-2; the D is unclear. The CDR3 has 12 amino acids. Germline V gene data show CDR1 as KGHSH and CDR2 as LQKENI. V lost 5 bases, J lost 5 bases, and 9 bases lay in between. The CDR3 sequence is CASSSETYGYTF. DNA for the CDR3: TGTGCCAGCTCATCAGAGACATATGGCTACACCTTC.

There are a few counts of this clonotype. The chain uses TRBV4-1 and TRBJ2-2; D uncertain. CDR1 is MGHRA, CDR2 YSYEKL, per germline. V lost 2 bases to trimming and J lost 1 base, with 8 bases between them. The CDR3 extends over 15 amino acids. The CDR3 reads CASSQRLVNTGELFF. CDR3 DNA: TGCGCCAGCAGCCAAAGGTTGGTGAACACCGGGGAGCTGTTTTTT.

The table lists this clonotype with a few counts. The chain is built from TRBV6-5 and TRBJ2-5; D may be TRBD2 (5 bases). This CDR3 comprises 15 residues. Germline-derived CDR1 and CDR2 are MNHEY and SVGAGI. V was shortened by 6 bases and J by 1 base, with 15 bases between the two germline ends. The DNA for the CDR3 is TGTGCCAGCAGCCCCAGGCAGGACTTCCAAGAGACCCAGTACTTC. Encoded protein: CASSPRQDFQETQYF.

This clonotype was seen only a few times. The chain links TRBV6-5 to TRBJ2-1, with D possibly being TRBD2 (6 bases). CDR3 length equals 19 residues. Per germline, CDR1 MNHEY and CDR2 SVGAGI. V lost 7 bases and J lost 0, with 25 bases in between. CDR3 amino acids: CASKPSGTLTSSSYNEQFF. As DNA, the CDR3 is TGTGCCAGCAAGCCATCCGGGACTCTCACTTCGAGCTCCTACAATGAGCAGTTCTTC.

This clonotype was counted once. The chain combines TRBV9 with TRBJ2-2; D gene unclear. Per the germline V gene, CDR1 is SGDLS and CDR2 is YYNGEE. CDR3 length: 13 amino acids. The germline V and J ends were trimmed by 3 bases and 2 bases, with 5 bases remaining between them. The chain's CDR3 is CASSAENTGELFF. In nucleotides, the CDR3 is TGTGCCAGCAGCGCGGAAAACACCGGGGAGCTGTTTTTT.

This chain connects TRBV9 to TRBJ2-1, with D uncertain. V lost 1 base, J lost 5 bases, and 13 bases lay in between. The germline V gene has CDR1 SGDLS and CDR2 YYNGEE. The CDR3 has 15 residues. The CDR3 DNA reads as TGTGCCAGCAGCGTATCCAGCCGAATGAACAATGAGCAGTTCTTC. Translated: CASSVSSRMNNEQFF.

The chain carries TRBV20-1 and TRBJ1-1, with D maybe TRBD1 (5 bases). Between the trimmed V and J ends, which lost 4 bases and 5 bases, there was a span of 17 bases. In germline, CDR1 is DFQATT, CDR2 SNEGSKA (reference sequence). This CDR3 region has 14 residues. Written as DNA, the CDR3 is TGCAGTGCTACTCCACTTGGCGGGGGAACTGAAGCTTTCTTT. Translated, it gives CSATPLGGGTEAFF.